The next 3 T cell receptor beta chains were all read from a single sample in a study of tissue T cells after allogeneic stem cell transplantation. The data were produced by immunoSEQ multiplex PCR, yet TCRdb's version contains in-frame clones alone and is incomplete. Of about 42,000 clones in the sample, more than 90% were seen once. This specimen was blood, taken before transplantation. The origin of the receptors is a woman aged 35 to 69 who later had graft-versus-host disease after an allogeneic stem cell transplant.

Written as DNA, the CDR3 is TGCGCCAGCAGCTTGGAAGGTGGCTCCTACGAGCAGTACTTC. Amino acid sequence: CASSLEGGSYEQYF. The gene calls are TRBV5-1 and TRBJ2-7, with unresolved D. The CDR3 runs to 14 residues. CDR1 is SGHRS and CDR2 is YFSETQ in the germline V gene. With 0 bases removed from V and 0 bases from J, the gap between germline ends came to 7 bases.

The rearrangement joins TRBV28 to TRBJ2-5; 7 bases are shared with TRBD1. Germline CDR1 is MDHEN and CDR2 is SYDVKM. Trimming cost V 6 bases and J 5 bases; bases outside gene matches: 6. This CDR3 comprises 13 residues. The CDR3 region is CASRKQGHETQYF. The CDR3 coding sequence is TGTGCCAGCAGAAAACAGGGGCACGAGACCCAGTACTTC.

J is TRBJ2-3 and V is TRBV7-2; TRBD2 agrees at 9 bases. Germline V CDR1 and CDR2: SGHTA, FQGNSA. CDR3 length equals 17 residues. V was clipped by 2 bases and J by 4 bases; unmatched bases: 10. The CDR3 DNA follows: TGTGCCAGCAGCTTATATTTTGCTAGCGGGGTCGCAGATACGCAGTATTTT. Its translation is CASSLYFASGVADTQYF.